Below, 10 T cell receptor beta chains from the same sample are listed, as sequenced in a study of monozygotic twins with cystic fibrosis. Profiled with immunoSEQ multiplex PCR; TCRdb holds only in-frame clones, not every one. Of about 30,000 clones in the sample, less than 95% were seen once. Sequenced: blood. Source of these receptors: a girl aged 2-10 years with cystic fibrosis.

The chain links TRBV6-5 to TRBJ2-1; D gene ambiguous. Germline V lookup: CDR1 MNHEY, CDR2 SVGAGI. The CDR3 consists of 15 residues. V dropped 5 bases and J dropped 5 bases, with 16 bases sitting between them. DNA of the CDR3: TGTGCCAGCAGTATACCAATTGGTTCGGACAATGAGCAGTTCTTC. It encodes CASSIPIGSDNEQFF.

V usage is TRBV6-5 and J usage is TRBJ1-5; a weak D match, TRBD1 (6 bases). Germline V lookup: CDR1 MNHEY, CDR2 SVGAGI. The CDR3 covers 13 residues. Trimming took 3 bases from V and 9 from J, leaving 12 bases between them. The CDR3 spells CASSYRRGWPQHF. CDR3 nucleotide sequence: TGTGCCAGCAGTTATCGCAGGGGATGGCCCCAGCATTTT.

The chain recombines TRBV6-5 with TRBJ2-1; D possibly corresponds to TRBD2 (5 bases). Germline values: CDR1 MNHEY, CDR2 SVGAGI. The CDR3 has 11 residues. V lost 9 bases, J lost 6 bases, and 9 bases lay in between. CDR3 DNA: TGTGCCAGTCTTCGGGGCAATGAGCAGTTCTTC. It specifies CASLRGNEQFF.

The V call is TRBV7-2, the J call TRBJ1-1, with TRBD1 matching over 7 bases. V trimming: 1 base; J trimming: 4 bases; junction bases outside the gene matches: 6. The CDR3 has 15 amino acids. The germline gives CDR1 SGHTA, CDR2 FQGNSA. The CDR3 nucleotides are TGTGCCAGCAGCTTAGAGGCGACAGGGCTCACTGAAGCTTTCTTT. Protein product: CASSLEATGLTEAFF.

The rearrangement joins TRBV29-1 to TRBJ2-3; no firm D call. Per the germline V gene, CDR1 is SQVTM and CDR2 is ANQGSEA. The length of the CDR3 is 12 residues. With 5 bases removed from V and 6 bases from J, the gap between germline ends came to 12 bases. CDR3 amino acids: CSVTILGDTQYF. CDR3 nucleotides: TGCAGCGTTACAATTCTCGGGGATACGCAGTATTTT.

The chain links TRBV5-6 to TRBJ2-3; the D is unclear. Germline assignment: CDR1 SGHDT and CDR2 YYEEEE. The CDR3 extends over 15 amino acids. V was trimmed by 0 bases and J by 0 bases, leaving 8 bases between them. In DNA, the CDR3 is TGTGCCAGCAGCTTGGCAGCCCCGAGCACAGATACGCAGTATTTT. Encoded protein: CASSLAAPSTDTQYF. The whole variable domain, filled in from reference TRBV5-6 and TRBJ2-3, reads DAGVTQSPTHLIKTRGQQVTLRCSPKSGHDTVSWYQQALGQGPQFIFQYYEEEERQRGNFPDRFSGHQFPNYSSELNVNALLLGDSALYLCASSLAAPSTDTQYFGPGTRLTVL.

J is TRBJ2-5 and V is TRBV14; TRBD2 aligns across 7 bases. V lost 8 bases, J lost 5 bases, and 8 bases stayed unmatched. Germline CDR1 is SGHDN and CDR2 is FVKESK. The CDR3 consists of 13 residues. CDR3 sequence: CASRAGRGETQYF. As DNA, the CDR3 is TGTGCCAGCCGCGCGGGGCGGGGGGAGACCCAGTACTTC.

The chain combines TRBV7-9 with TRBJ2-3; perhaps TRBD2 as D (6 bases). Germline assignment: CDR1 SEHNR and CDR2 FQNEAQ (reference sequence). Trimming left V 5 bases short and J 0 bases short, with 9 bases between. The CDR3 spans 14 residues. CDR3 nucleotide sequence: TGTGCCAGCAGCCGAAGCGGGAGCACAGATACGCAGTATTTT. This codes for CASSRSGSTDTQYF. Drawing the rest from reference TRBV7-9 and TRBJ2-3, the complete variable domain is DTGVSQNPRHKITKRGQNVTFRCDPISEHNRLYWYRQTLGQGPEFLTYFQNEAQLEKSRLLSDRFSAERPKGSFSTLEIQRTEQGDSAMYLCASSRSGSTDTQYFGPGTRLTVL.

The CDR3 loop is CASSPLEVLTNTEAFF. CDR3 sequence (DNA): TGTGCCAGCAGCCCCCTCGAGGTACTAACGAACACTGAAGCTTTCTTT. The V call is TRBV4-2, the J call TRBJ1-1; D unclear. The CDR3 is 16 residues long. The ends were cut back, 4 bases at V and 1 base at J, with 16 bases in the middle. Germline loops: CDR1 LGHNA, CDR2 YNFKEQ.

This clone occurred a few times. CDR3 loop: CASSQESGQYNEKLFF. In nucleotides, the CDR3 is TGCGCCAGCAGCCAAGAATCGGGACAGTATAATGAAAAACTGTTTTTT. J is TRBJ1-4 and V is TRBV4-3, with 7 bases identical to TRBD1. In germline, CDR1 is LGHNA, CDR2 YSLEER. The CDR3 runs to 16 residues. The V and J ends lost 0 bases and 4 bases, in that order; junction bases with no gene match: 5.